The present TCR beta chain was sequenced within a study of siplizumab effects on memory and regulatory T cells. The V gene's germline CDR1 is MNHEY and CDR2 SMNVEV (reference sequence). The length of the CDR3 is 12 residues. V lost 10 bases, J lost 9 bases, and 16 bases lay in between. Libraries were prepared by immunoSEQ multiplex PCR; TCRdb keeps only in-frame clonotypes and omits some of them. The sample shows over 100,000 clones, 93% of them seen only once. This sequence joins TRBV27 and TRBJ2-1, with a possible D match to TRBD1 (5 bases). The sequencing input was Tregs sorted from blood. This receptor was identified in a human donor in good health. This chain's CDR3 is CATLGSGLEQFF. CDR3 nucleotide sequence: TGTGCCACCCTCGGATCAGGGCTTGAGCAGTTCTTC.